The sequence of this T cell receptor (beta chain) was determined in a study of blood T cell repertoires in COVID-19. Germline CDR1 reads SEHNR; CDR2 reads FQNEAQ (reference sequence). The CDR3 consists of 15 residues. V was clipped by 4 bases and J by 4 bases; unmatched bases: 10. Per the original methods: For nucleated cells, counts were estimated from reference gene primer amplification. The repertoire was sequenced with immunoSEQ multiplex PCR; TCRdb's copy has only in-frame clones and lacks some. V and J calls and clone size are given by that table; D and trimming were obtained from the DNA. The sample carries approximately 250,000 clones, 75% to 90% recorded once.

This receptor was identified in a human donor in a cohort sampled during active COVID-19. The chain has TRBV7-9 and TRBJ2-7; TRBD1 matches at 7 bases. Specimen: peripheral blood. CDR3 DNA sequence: TGTGCCAGCAGCTCGACAGGGTCGAGTCCGTACGAGCAGTACTTC. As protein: CASSSTGSSPYEQYF.